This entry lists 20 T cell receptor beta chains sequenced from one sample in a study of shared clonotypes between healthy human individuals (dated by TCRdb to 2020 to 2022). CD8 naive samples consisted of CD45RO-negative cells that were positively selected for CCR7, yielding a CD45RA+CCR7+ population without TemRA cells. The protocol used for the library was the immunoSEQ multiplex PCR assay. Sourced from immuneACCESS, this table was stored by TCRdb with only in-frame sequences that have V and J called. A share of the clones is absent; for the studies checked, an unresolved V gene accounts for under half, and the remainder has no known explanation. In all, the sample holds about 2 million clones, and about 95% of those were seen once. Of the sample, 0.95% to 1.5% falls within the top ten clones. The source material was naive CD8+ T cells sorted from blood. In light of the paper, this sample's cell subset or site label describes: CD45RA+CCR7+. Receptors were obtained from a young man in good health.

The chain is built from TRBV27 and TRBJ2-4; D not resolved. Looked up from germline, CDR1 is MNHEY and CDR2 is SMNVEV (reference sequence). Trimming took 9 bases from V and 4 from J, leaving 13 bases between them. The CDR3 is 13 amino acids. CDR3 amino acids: CARKIGPKNIQYF. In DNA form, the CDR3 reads TGTGCCAGAAAAATAGGGCCGAAAAACATTCAGTACTTC.

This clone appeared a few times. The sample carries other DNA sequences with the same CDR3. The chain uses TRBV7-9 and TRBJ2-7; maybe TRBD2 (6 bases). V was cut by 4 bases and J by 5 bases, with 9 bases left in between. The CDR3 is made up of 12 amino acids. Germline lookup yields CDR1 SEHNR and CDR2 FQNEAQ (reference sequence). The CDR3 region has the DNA TGTGCCAGCAGCTCGGAGGGTGACGAGCAGTACTTC. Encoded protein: CASSSEGDEQYF.

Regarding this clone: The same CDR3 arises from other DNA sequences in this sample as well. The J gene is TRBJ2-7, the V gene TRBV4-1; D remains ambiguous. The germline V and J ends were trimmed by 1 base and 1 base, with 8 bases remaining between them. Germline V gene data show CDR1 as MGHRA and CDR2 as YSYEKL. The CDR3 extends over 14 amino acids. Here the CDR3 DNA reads TGCGCCAGCAGCCAAGTAACAGCTTCCTACGAGCAGTACTTC. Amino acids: CASSQVTASYEQYF.

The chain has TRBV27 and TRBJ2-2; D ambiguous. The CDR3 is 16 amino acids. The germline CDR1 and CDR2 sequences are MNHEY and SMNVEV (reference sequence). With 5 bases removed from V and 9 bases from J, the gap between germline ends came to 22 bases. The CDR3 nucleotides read TGTGCCAGCAGTCCCCTCGTGCTAACCGAAACCAGGGAGCTGTTTTTT. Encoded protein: CASSPLVLTETRELFF.

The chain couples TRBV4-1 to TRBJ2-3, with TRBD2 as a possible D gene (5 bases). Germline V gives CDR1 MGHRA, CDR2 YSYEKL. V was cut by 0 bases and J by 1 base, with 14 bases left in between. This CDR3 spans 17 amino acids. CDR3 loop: CASSQDTRLHRTDTQYF. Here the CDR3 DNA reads TGCGCCAGCAGCCAAGATACAAGACTACACCGCACAGATACGCAGTATTTT.

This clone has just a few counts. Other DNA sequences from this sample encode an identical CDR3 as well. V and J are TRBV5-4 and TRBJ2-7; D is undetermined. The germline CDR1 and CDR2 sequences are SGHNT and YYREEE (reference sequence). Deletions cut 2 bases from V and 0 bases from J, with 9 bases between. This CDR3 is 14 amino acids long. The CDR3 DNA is TGTGCCAGCAGCTTTGGCGGAAGCTCCTACGAGCAGTACTTC. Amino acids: CASSFGGSSYEQYF.

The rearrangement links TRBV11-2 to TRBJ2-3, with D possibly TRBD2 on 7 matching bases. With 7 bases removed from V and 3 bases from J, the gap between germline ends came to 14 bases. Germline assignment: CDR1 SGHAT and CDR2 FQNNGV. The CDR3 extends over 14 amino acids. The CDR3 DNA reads TGTGCCAGCAAGGGGGGGTTCACGACAGATACGCAGTATTTT. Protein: CASKGGFTTDTQYF.

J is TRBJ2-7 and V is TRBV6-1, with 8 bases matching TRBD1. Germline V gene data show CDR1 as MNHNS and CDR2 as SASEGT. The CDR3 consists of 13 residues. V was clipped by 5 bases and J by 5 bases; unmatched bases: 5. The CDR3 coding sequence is TGTGCCAGCAGTCCCTGGACAGGGAACGAGCAGTACTTC. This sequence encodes CASSPWTGNEQYF.

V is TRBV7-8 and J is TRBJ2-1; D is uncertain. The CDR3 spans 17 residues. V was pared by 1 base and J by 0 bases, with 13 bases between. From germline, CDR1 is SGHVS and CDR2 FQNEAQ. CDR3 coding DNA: TGTGCCAGCAGCTTAGTAGAACGCGCCAGCTCCTACAATGAGCAGTTCTTC. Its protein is CASSLVERASSYNEQFF.

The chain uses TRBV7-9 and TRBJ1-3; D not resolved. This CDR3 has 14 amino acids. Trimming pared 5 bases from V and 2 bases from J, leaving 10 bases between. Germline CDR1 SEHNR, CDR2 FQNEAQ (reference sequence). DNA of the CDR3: TGTGCCAGCAGCCCAGTACCCCCTGGAAACACCATATATTTT. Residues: CASSPVPPGNTIYF.

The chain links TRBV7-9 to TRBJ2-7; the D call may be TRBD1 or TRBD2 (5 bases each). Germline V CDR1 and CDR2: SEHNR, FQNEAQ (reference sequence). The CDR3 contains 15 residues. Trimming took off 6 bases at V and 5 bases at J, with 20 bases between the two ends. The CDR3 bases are TGTGCCAGCAGTTTGGGGGAAGGGTATTCTGACGAGCAGTACTTC. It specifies CASSLGEGYSDEQYF. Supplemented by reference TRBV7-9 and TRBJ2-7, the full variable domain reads DTGVSQNPRHKITKRGQNVTFRCDPISEHNRLYWYRQTLGQGPEFLTYFQNEAQLEKSRLLSDRFSAERPKGSFSTLEIQRTEQGDSAMYLCASSLGEGYSDEQYFGPGTRLTVT.

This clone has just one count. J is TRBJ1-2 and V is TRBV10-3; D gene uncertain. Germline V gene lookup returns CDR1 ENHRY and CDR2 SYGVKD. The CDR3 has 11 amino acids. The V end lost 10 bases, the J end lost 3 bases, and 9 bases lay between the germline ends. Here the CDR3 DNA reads TGTGCCAACTCAGGAGACTATGGCTACACCTTC. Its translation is CANSGDYGYTF.

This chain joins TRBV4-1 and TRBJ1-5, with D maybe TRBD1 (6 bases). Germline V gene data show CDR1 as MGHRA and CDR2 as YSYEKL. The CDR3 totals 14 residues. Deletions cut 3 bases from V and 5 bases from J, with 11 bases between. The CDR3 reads CASSQENRDQPQHF. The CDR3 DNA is TGCGCCAGCAGCCAGGAGAACAGGGATCAGCCCCAGCATTTT.

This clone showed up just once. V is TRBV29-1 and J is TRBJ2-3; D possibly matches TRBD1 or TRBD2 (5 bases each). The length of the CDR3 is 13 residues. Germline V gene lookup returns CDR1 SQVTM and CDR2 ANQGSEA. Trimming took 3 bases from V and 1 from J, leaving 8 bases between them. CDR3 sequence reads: CSVEGVGTDTQYF. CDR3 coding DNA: TGCAGCGTTGAGGGGGTAGGCACAGATACGCAGTATTTT.

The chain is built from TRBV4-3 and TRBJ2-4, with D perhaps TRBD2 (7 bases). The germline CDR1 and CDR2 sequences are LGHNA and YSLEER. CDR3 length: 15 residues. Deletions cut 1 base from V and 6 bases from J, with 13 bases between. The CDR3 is CASSQGRGLANIQYF. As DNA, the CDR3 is TGCGCCAGCAGCCAAGGGCGGGGGCTGGCAAACATTCAGTACTTC.

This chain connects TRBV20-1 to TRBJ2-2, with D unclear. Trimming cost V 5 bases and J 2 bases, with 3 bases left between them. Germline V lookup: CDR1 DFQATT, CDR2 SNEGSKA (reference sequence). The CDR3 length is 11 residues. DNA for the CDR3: TGCAGTGCTTTTAACACCGGGGAGCTGTTTTTT. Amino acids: CSAFNTGELFF.

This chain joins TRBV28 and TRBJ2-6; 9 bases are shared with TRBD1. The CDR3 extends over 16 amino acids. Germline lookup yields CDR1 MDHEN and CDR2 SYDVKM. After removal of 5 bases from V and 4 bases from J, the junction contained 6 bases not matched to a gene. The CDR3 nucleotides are TGTGCCAGCAGTAGGACAGGGGTAATGGGGGCCAACGTCCTGACTTTC. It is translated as CASSRTGVMGANVLTF.

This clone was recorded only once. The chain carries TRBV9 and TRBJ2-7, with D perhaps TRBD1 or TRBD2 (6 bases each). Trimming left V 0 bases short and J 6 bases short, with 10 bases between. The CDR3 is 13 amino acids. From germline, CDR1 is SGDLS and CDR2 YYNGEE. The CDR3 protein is CASSVEGGLEQYF. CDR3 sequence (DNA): TGTGCCAGCAGCGTAGAGGGGGGACTCGAGCAGTACTTC. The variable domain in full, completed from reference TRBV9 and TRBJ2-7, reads DSGVTQTPKHLITATGQRVTLRCSPRSGDLSVYWYQQSLDQGLQFLIQYYNGEERAKGNILERFSAQQFPDLHSELNLSSLELGDSALYFCASSVEGGLEQYFGPGTRLTVT.

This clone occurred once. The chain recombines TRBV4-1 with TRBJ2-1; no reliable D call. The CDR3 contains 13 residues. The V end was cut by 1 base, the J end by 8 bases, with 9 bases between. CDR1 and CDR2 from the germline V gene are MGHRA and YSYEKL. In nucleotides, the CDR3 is TGCGCCAGCAGCCAAGTTCTTATGGATGAGCAGTTCTTC. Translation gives CASSQVLMDEQFF.

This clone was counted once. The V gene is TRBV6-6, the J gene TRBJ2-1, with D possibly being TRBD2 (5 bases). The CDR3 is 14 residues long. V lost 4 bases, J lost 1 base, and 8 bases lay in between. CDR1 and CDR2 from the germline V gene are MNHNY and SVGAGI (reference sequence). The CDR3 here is CASSSGLSYNEQFF. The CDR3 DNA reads TGTGCCAGCAGTTCGGGATTATCCTACAATGAGCAGTTCTTC.